One sample yielded the 18 T cell receptor beta chains listed below, sequenced in a study of response to subunit inactivated influenza vaccine (dated 2018 in TCRdb). The protocol used for the library was RT-PCR. Sequencing relied on an Illumina HiSeq 2500. TCRdb trimmed the raw reads at Q25, called clones with MiXCR and kept productive beta chains. Records with the same CDR3 protein are collapsed into one entry carrying the most frequent genes and DNA. The sample has 650,000 or so distinct CDR3 sequences on record, approximately 15% of them singletons. 7.5% to 8% of the sample comes from the top ten. The starting material was PBMCs from blood, obtained 14 to 15 days before vaccination. Receptor source: a man aged 50 to 59 who received an inactivated influenza vaccine. Donor details come from another sample of the same person, matched by shared clones.

A few counts support this clonotype. The V gene is TRBV20-1, the J gene TRBJ2-7, with no clear D. The V gene's germline CDR1 is DFQATT and CDR2 SNEGSKA (reference sequence). The ends were cut back, 6 bases at V and 3 bases at J, with 15 bases in the middle. There are 13 residues in the CDR3. The CDR3 sequence: CSAPANIFYEQYF. DNA for the CDR3: TGCAGTGCCCCGGCTAACATATTCTACGAGCAGTACTTC.

The chain combines TRBV9 with TRBJ2-7, with D perhaps being TRBD1 or TRBD2 (6 bases each). Germline V CDR1 and CDR2: SGDLS, YYNGEE. The CDR3 totals 16 residues. V was pared by 0 bases and J by 1 base, with 14 bases between. For the CDR3, the DNA is TGTGCCAGCAGCGTAGCTTCGACAGGAGGGTCCTACGAGCAGTACTTC. Translated, it gives CASSVASTGGSYEQYF. Together with reference TRBV9 and TRBJ2-7, the CDR3 gives the full variable domain: DSGVTQTPKHLITATGQRVTLRCSPRSGDLSVYWYQQSLDQGLQFLIQYYNGEERAKGNILERFSAQQFPDLHSELNLSSLELGDSALYFCASSVASTGGSYEQYFGPGTRLTVT.

The chain employs TRBV27 and TRBJ2-2; 8 bases line up with TRBD1. This CDR3 is 16 amino acids long. Germline assignment: CDR1 MNHEY and CDR2 SMNVEV (reference sequence). V trimming: 6 bases; J trimming: 9 bases; junction bases outside the gene matches: 15. The CDR3 nucleotides read TGTGCCAGCAGACTTTTGTCGGCAGGGGGCGAACGGGAGCTGTTTTTT. Amino acid sequence: CASRLLSAGGERELFF.

V is TRBV5-6 and J is TRBJ2-5, with D unclear. The CDR3 is 14 residues long. V lost 4 bases and J 7 bases, leaving 17 bases between the germline ends. From germline, CDR1 is SGHDT and CDR2 YYEEEE. Here the CDR3 DNA reads TGTGCCAGCAGCGTGGTAGGGAACACCGGGACCCAGTACTTC. It yields the protein CASSVVGNTGTQYF. The full variable domain, rest sourced from reference TRBV5-6 and TRBJ2-5, is DAGVTQSPTHLIKTRGQQVTLRCSPKSGHDTVSWYQQALGQGPQFIFQYYEEEERQRGNFPDRFSGHQFPNYSSELNVNALLLGDSALYLCASSVVGNTGTQYFGPGTRLLVL.

V is TRBV10-3 and J is TRBJ2-5; the D gene is possibly TRBD1 (6 bases). Germline V CDR1 and CDR2: ENHRY, SYGVKD. V shed 6 bases and J shed 0 bases, with 11 bases lying between them. This CDR3 contains 14 residues. The CDR3 here is CAIREQGYQETQYF. DNA for the CDR3: TGTGCCATCAGGGAACAGGGTTACCAAGAGACCCAGTACTTC.

This clonotype has ten or more counts. The chain has TRBV4-2 and TRBJ2-1; the D is unclear. This CDR3 contains 15 residues. CDR1 and CDR2 from the germline V gene are LGHNA and YNFKEQ. V was pared by 5 bases and J by 0 bases, with 11 bases between. CDR3 nucleotides: TGTGCCAGCAGCGAACCGGGTATCTCCTACAATGAGCAGTTCTTC. Encoded protein: CASSEPGISYNEQFF.

DNA of the CDR3: TGTGCCAGCAGTACAGCTAGCGGGGGGAGAGAGACCCAGTACTTC. This encodes CASSTASGGRETQYF. J is TRBJ2-5 and V is TRBV28; 11 nucleotides agree with TRBD2. V lost 5 bases, J lost 4 bases, and 6 bases stayed unmatched. The CDR3 covers 15 residues. Germline V lookup: CDR1 MDHEN, CDR2 SYDVKM.

This clonotype was detected a few times. The V call is TRBV15, the J call TRBJ2-6; 7 bases agree with TRBD2. The CDR3 has 15 residues. Germline CDR1 reads LNHNV; CDR2 reads YYDKDF (reference sequence). V lost 8 bases, J lost 4 bases, and 8 bases stayed unmatched. The CDR3 here is CATFGEGSGANVLTF. DNA of the CDR3: TGTGCCACCTTCGGGGAGGGCTCGGGGGCCAACGTCCTGACTTTC.

The rearrangement uses TRBV5-5 and TRBJ1-5; a weak D match, TRBD1 (6 bases). This CDR3 has 15 residues. Germline V lookup: CDR1 SGHKS, CDR2 YYEKEE (reference sequence). V gave up 2 bases and J gave up 6 bases, with 15 bases separating them. This CDR3 reads CASSFTYQGSQPQHF. CDR3 nucleotides: TGTGCCAGCAGCTTCACGTATCAGGGGAGTCAGCCCCAGCATTTT.

Remarks on this clonotype: The final CDR3 position lacks the conserved phenylalanine or tryptophan, pointing to a likely read error. V is TRBV5-4 and J is TRBJ2-1, with unresolved D. Germline V gene lookup returns CDR1 SGHNT and CDR2 YYREEE (reference sequence). Between the trimmed V and J ends, which lost 4 bases and 2 bases, there was a span of 16 bases. The CDR3 consists of 16 residues. In DNA, the CDR3 is TGTGCCAGCAGCCCCGTCGGCGGAACCCCCTACAATGAGCAGTTCTTA. This codes for CASSPVGGTPYNEQFL.

The table lists this clonotype with a few counts. The V and J genes are TRBV29-1 and TRBJ2-3, with 8 positions matching TRBD1. The germline gives CDR1 SQVTM, CDR2 ANQGSEA. V dropped 6 bases and J dropped 2; count of bases not matched to a gene: 10. This CDR3 is built from 15 residues. The CDR3 DNA sequence: TGCAGCGTGAACCCAGGGGGCCTTCTCACAGATACGCAGTATTTT. Protein product: CSVNPGGLLTDTQYF.

This clonotype has more than one count but fewer than ten. CDR3 DNA sequence: TGTGCCAGCAGTTTCGGCCAGGGACTTCATGGCTACACCTTC. It yields the protein CASSFGQGLHGYTF. V and J are TRBV12-3 or TRBV12-4 and TRBJ1-2; maybe TRBD1 (5 bases). Trimming removed 3 bases at V and 6 bases at J, with 14 bases between. The CDR3 is 14 amino acids.

This chain links TRBV20-1 with TRBJ2-7, with D possibly being TRBD1 or TRBD2 (5 bases each). CDR3 length: 13 amino acids. Germline values: CDR1 DFQATT, CDR2 SNEGSKA (reference sequence). The V end was cut by 4 bases, the J end by 0 bases, with 10 bases between. The CDR3 DNA is TGCAGTGCTACGGGACGGAGCTCCTACGAGCAGTACTTC. Translation: CSATGRSSYEQYF.

The rearrangement links TRBV20-1 to TRBJ2-1; the match to TRBD2 covers 15 bases. CDR1 and CDR2 (germline): DFQATT, SNEGSKA (reference sequence). This CDR3 is 18 amino acids long. V dropped 5 bases and J dropped 1; count of bases not matched to a gene: 9. The CDR3 spells CSALGGLAGGISYNEQFF. The CDR3 nucleotides are TGCAGTGCTTTGGGTGGACTAGCGGGAGGGATATCCTACAATGAGCAGTTCTTC.

This rearrangement joins TRBV7-2 to TRBJ2-3, with no clear D. The germline V gene has CDR1 SGHTA and CDR2 FQGNSA. Trimming left V 2 bases short and J 3 bases short, with 15 bases between. This CDR3 is built from 16 residues. CDR3 sequence (DNA): TGTGCCAGCAGCTTACTACCATACCCCGCGACAGATACGCAGTATTTT. This gives the protein CASSLLPYPATDTQYF.

The V call is TRBV4-1, the J call TRBJ2-1; D is unclear. The CDR3 covers 16 residues. V shed 2 bases and J shed 0 bases, with 11 bases lying between them. The V gene's germline CDR1 is MGHRA and CDR2 YSYEKL. The CDR3 DNA is TGCGCCAGCAGCCAAAACACCCAGAGCTCCTACAATGAGCAGTTCTTC. Its protein product is CASSQNTQSSYNEQFF.

This clonotype was seen more than once but under ten times. V usage is TRBV3-1 and J usage is TRBJ2-7; TRBD2 matches 8 bases. This CDR3 has 15 residues. V was clipped by 1 base and J by 6 bases; unmatched bases: 8. The V gene's germline CDR1 is LGHDT and CDR2 YNNKEL (reference sequence). The CDR3 DNA reads as TGTGCCAGCAGCCAAGTTCCGGGAGGGATAGGCGAGCAGTACTTC. Protein product: CASSQVPGGIGEQYF.

This clonotype was detected only a few times. V is TRBV24-1 and J is TRBJ2-1, with 8 positions matching TRBD2. The CDR3 spans 17 residues. CDR1 is KGHDR and CDR2 is SFDVKD in the germline V gene. After removal of 9 bases from V and 7 bases from J, the junction contained 19 bases not matched to a gene. The CDR3 nucleotides read TGTGCCACCGCGGGGGGACGGGAGGGCCCCTCGGGTAATGAGCAGTTCTTC. Translated, it gives CATAGGREGPSGNEQFF.